The 3 T cell receptor beta chains in this list originate from one sample, sequenced in a study of cytomegalovirus exposure and HLA in healthy donors. The PCR employed 60 Vbeta primers together with 13 Jbeta primers. Sequencing used immunoSEQ multiplex PCR; TCRdb keeps in-frame clones, though not all of them. The table has around 200,000 clones, roughly 89% seen once. The sequenced sample was PBMCs. These receptor sequences come from a woman aged 18 to 35 in good health and CMV-seronegative.

V gene TRBV7-9 combines with J gene TRBJ1-2, with 12 bases fitting TRBD1. Germline CDR1 and CDR2: SEHNR and FQNEAQ (reference sequence). Trimming took 1 base from V and 8 from J; bases not matched to a gene: 8. CDR3 length equals 16 residues. The CDR3 sequence is CASSLVKGQGAGGYTF. The CDR3 bases are TGTGCCAGCAGCTTAGTTAAGGGACAGGGGGCTGGAGGCTACACCTTC.

The V and J genes are TRBV27 and TRBJ1-4; D gene ambiguous. Per germline, CDR1 MNHEY and CDR2 SMNVEV (reference sequence). The length of the CDR3 is 13 residues. Trimming removed 0 bases from V and 10 bases from J, with 9 bases in between. Here the CDR3 DNA reads TGTGCCAGCAGTTTATCGTGGGGAGGAAAACTGTTTTTT. Translating it yields CASSLSWGGKLFF.

The chain carries TRBV27 and TRBJ1-2; 9 bases align to TRBD1. Trimming cost V 6 bases and J 4 bases; bases outside gene matches: 9. CDR3 length equals 15 residues. Germline-derived CDR1 and CDR2 are MNHEY and SMNVEV (reference sequence). The CDR3 protein is CASRLLSDRGYGYTF. The DNA for the CDR3 is TGTGCCAGCAGACTTCTCTCGGACAGGGGCTATGGCTACACCTTC.